The T cell receptor beta chain under discussion was sequenced for a study of blood T cell repertoires in COVID-19. Study summary: Nucleic acid was either cDNA or gDNA, and it came from T cells, B-cell-depleted T cells, or PBMCs.

The CDR3 extends over 18 amino acids. Germline V gene data show CDR1 as SGHNT and CDR2 as YENEEA. V was pared by 5 bases and J by 4 bases, with 13 bases of the junction left unmatched. TCRdb keeps only in-frame clones here, not all; method: immunoSEQ multiplex PCR. The sample holds some 150,000 clones; around 84% are singletons and the top ten take about 2.6%. Material: peripheral blood. The receptor was derived from a human donor with acute or convalescent COVID-19. The donor label of this sample is uncertain. This chain connects TRBV11-3 to TRBJ2-2; 10 bases map to TRBD2. CDR3 DNA sequence: TGTGCCAGCAGCCCAAGAGGAAGCGGGGGGGCCCTCACCGGGGAGCTGTTTTTT. It specifies CASSPRGSGGALTGELFF.